These 30 T cell receptor beta chains share one sample of origin, sequenced in a study of T cell responses to AZD1222 COVID-19 vaccine. Only in-frame clones appear in the TCRdb table, and some are missing; sequencing was by immunoSEQ multiplex PCR. The table shows 100,000 to 150,000 clones, with approximately 88% occurring only once. The sample in question was peripheral blood, obtained on day 0 of AZD1222 vaccination. These receptor sequences come from an adult in good health.

V gene TRBV7-9 combines with J gene TRBJ1-5; no firm D call. CDR3 length: 15 residues. V was clipped by 6 bases and J by 0 bases, with 12 bases between them. Germline V gene data show CDR1 as SEHNR and CDR2 as FQNEAQ (reference sequence). The CDR3 DNA follows: TGTGCCAGCAGTTGGGAAGGCGGTAGCAATCAGCCCCAGCATTTT. Its protein product is CASSWEGGSNQPQHF.

For the CDR3, the DNA is TGTGCCAGCAGTCCCTGGGGGGGAAGTCTAGCCAAAAACATTCAGTACTTC. Its protein is CASSPWGGSLAKNIQYF. The V call is TRBV6-6, the J call TRBJ2-4; 7 bases fit TRBD2. J gave up 0 bases and V 5 bases, and 10 bases lay outside the gene matches. CDR1 and CDR2 from the germline V gene are MNHNY and SVGAGI (reference sequence). This CDR3 comprises 17 residues.

J is TRBJ1-4 and V is TRBV3-1 (or the pseudogene TRBV3-2), with a possible D match to TRBD1 (5 bases). This CDR3 is 17 amino acids long. Germline V gene lookup returns CDR1 LGHDT and CDR2 YNNKEL (reference sequence). V was clipped by 5 bases and J by 0 bases, with 16 bases between them. The CDR3 is CASSFDRKLPTNEKLFF. CDR3 coding DNA: TGTGCCAGCAGCTTCGACAGAAAACTCCCAACTAATGAAAAACTGTTTTTT.

The chain carries TRBV6-5 and TRBJ1-4; D gene uncertain. Trimming removed 6 bases from V and 0 bases from J, with 11 bases in between. Germline V gene data show CDR1 as MNHEY and CDR2 as SVGAGI. The CDR3 contains 15 residues. The CDR3 is CASRAPRTTNEKLFF. For the CDR3, the DNA is TGTGCCAGCAGGGCCCCACGTACAACTAATGAAAAACTGTTTTTT.

The rearrangement links TRBV29-1 to TRBJ2-5, with 9 bases fitting TRBD1. Germline CDR1 SQVTM, CDR2 ANQGSEA. Germline trimming cut 7 bases from V and 5 bases from J; bases unmatched to any gene: 11. The CDR3 consists of 14 residues. CDR3 sequence (DNA): TGCAGCGCAAACTTACAGGGGGCTTGGGAGACCCAGTACTTC. It yields the protein CSANLQGAWETQYF.

This chain uses TRBV27 with TRBJ1-3; D is possibly TRBD1 (5 bases). The CDR3 runs 14 residues. Germline-derived CDR1 and CDR2 are MNHEY and SMNVEV (reference sequence). V lost 11 bases to trimming and J lost 2 bases, with 16 bases between them. The DNA of the CDR3 is TGTGCCGTCGACCAGGGAAGCACTGGAAACACCATATATTTT. Its protein product is CAVDQGSTGNTIYF.

This clone has more than one count but fewer than ten. The rearrangement uses TRBV7-2 and TRBJ1-5; 8 bases line up with TRBD1. Germline trimming cut 1 base from V and 6 bases from J; bases unmatched to any gene: 5. Germline lookup yields CDR1 SGHTA and CDR2 FQGNSA. This CDR3 is built from 15 residues. In nucleotides, the CDR3 is TGTGCCAGCAGCTTAGTGACAGGGGAGTCTCAGCCCCAGCATTTT. This codes for CASSLVTGESQPQHF. The variable domain in full, completed from reference TRBV7-2 and TRBJ1-5, reads GAGVSQSPSNKVTEKGKDVELRCDPISGHTALYWYRQSLGQGLEFLIYFQGNSAPDKSGLPSDRFSAERTGGSVSTLTIQRTQQEDSAVYLCASSLVTGESQPQHFGDGTRLSIL.

This rearrangement joins TRBV27 to TRBJ2-1; tentative D call: TRBD1 (7 bases). Germline V gives CDR1 MNHEY, CDR2 SMNVEV (reference sequence). CDR3 length: 16 residues. With 6 bases removed from V and 0 bases from J, the gap between germline ends came to 15 bases. The CDR3 sequence is CASRAGGQSSYNEQFF. The CDR3 bases are TGTGCCAGCAGGGCAGGGGGGCAGAGCTCCTACAATGAGCAGTTCTTC.

In its sample, this clone was seen once. A far larger clone lies a single base away; this is likely a read error. Other nucleotide sequences from this sample produce the same CDR3. The chain links TRBV12-5 to TRBJ2-4; 8 nucleotides line up with TRBD2. The CDR3 has 14 residues. The germline V gene has CDR1 LGHNT and CDR2 FRNRAP. V shed 5 bases and J 2 bases; nucleotides not matched to a gene: 2. CDR3 bases: TGTGCTAGTGGTCGGGGGGGGACCAAAAACATTCAGTACTTC. Translation: CASGRGGTKNIQYF.

The chain carries TRBV9 and TRBJ1-2; D perhaps matches TRBD1 (5 bases). CDR1 is SGDLS and CDR2 is YYNGEE in the germline V gene. The CDR3 is 14 amino acids. Trimming took off 0 bases at V and 6 bases at J, with 12 bases between the two ends. For the CDR3, the DNA is TGTGCCAGCAGCGTAGGTTCGATGACAGATGGCTACACCTTC. Translated: CASSVGSMTDGYTF.

The chain employs TRBV7-9 and TRBJ2-2; TRBD1 might be the D (6 bases). The germline gives CDR1 SEHNR, CDR2 FQNEAQ (reference sequence). This CDR3 has 15 amino acids. The V end lost 1 base, the J end lost 6 bases, and 12 bases lay between the germline ends. This CDR3 is CASSLGPRQAGELFF. As DNA, the CDR3 is TGTGCCAGCAGCTTAGGCCCCAGACAGGCCGGGGAGCTGTTTTTT.

V and J are TRBV6-5 and TRBJ1-6; D gene ambiguous. CDR1 is MNHEY and CDR2 is SVGAGI in the germline V gene. Trimming stripped 2 bases from V and 10 bases from J, with 9 bases between. The CDR3 loop spans 13 amino acids. The DNA of the CDR3 is TGTGCCAGCAGTTACGGACTTGTCTCACCCCTCCACTTT. It is translated as CASSYGLVSPLHF.

The V call is TRBV28, the J call TRBJ2-6; 8 nucleotides match TRBD1. The CDR3 extends over 20 amino acids. Germline V gives CDR1 MDHEN, CDR2 SYDVKM. The V segment lost 5 bases and the J segment 0 bases; nucleotides outside the gene matches: 15. The CDR3 sequence: CASSLAPGQDIHSGANVLTF. CDR3 nucleotide sequence: TGTGCCAGCAGTCTAGCACCGGGACAGGATATACACTCTGGGGCCAACGTCCTGACTTTC.

The chain combines TRBV6-6 with TRBJ1-6; no reliable D call. Germline V CDR1 and CDR2: MNHNY, SVGAGI (reference sequence). V lost 5 bases to trimming and J lost 7 bases, with 15 bases between them. The CDR3 sequence is 15 residues long. The CDR3, as DNA: TGTGCCAGCAGTCCGATGGGTGTAGCCAATTCACCCCTCCACTTT. This encodes CASSPMGVANSPLHF.

The CDR3 here is CASSWDGAYEQYF. CDR3 sequence (DNA): TGTGCCAGCAGTTGGGACGGAGCCTACGAGCAGTACTTC. V and J are TRBV27 and TRBJ2-7; TRBD1 or TRBD2 may be the D gene (5 bases each). Germline assignment: CDR1 MNHEY and CDR2 SMNVEV (reference sequence). The germline V and J ends were trimmed by 4 bases and 2 bases, with 9 bases remaining between them. The CDR3 length is 13 residues.

CDR3 region: CASSSITGSTEAFF. The CDR3 coding sequence is TGTGCCAGCAGCTCTATTACGGGGAGCACTGAAGCTTTCTTT. The gene calls are TRBV11-2 and TRBJ1-1; D is uncertain. Germline V gene data show CDR1 as SGHAT and CDR2 as FQNNGV. Trimming took 4 bases from V and 4 from J, leaving 13 bases between them. This CDR3 has 14 amino acids.

This chain's CDR3 is CASSQGPARGNTDTQYF. In DNA form, the CDR3 reads TGTGCCAGCAGCCAGGGTCCCGCTAGGGGGAACACAGATACGCAGTATTTT. The V gene is TRBV5-6, the J gene TRBJ2-3, with TRBD1 as a possible D gene (6 bases). Between the trimmed V and J ends, which lost 4 bases and 2 bases, there was a span of 20 bases. The CDR3 spans 17 residues. The germline CDR1 and CDR2 sequences are SGHDT and YYEEEE.

This chain links TRBV2 with TRBJ1-6; D is undetermined. This CDR3 is built from 12 residues. V was pared by 5 bases and J by 6 bases, with 5 bases between. Germline lookup yields CDR1 SNHLY and CDR2 FYNNEI. CDR3 region: CASSPFNSPLHF. In DNA form, the CDR3 reads TGTGCCAGCAGTCCCTTTAATTCACCCCTCCACTTT.

J is TRBJ2-3 and V is TRBV5-1; TRBD2 might be the D (5 bases). The CDR3 is 15 amino acids. Germline V gene sequence: CDR1 SGHRS, CDR2 YFSETQ. V was trimmed by 2 bases and J by 3 bases, leaving 13 bases between them. CDR3 nucleotides: TGCGCCAGCAGCTTTGGGCGGGCTGGTACAGATACGCAGTATTTT. This sequence encodes CASSFGRAGTDTQYF.

This chain connects TRBV2 to TRBJ2-5, with TRBD2 identical over 11 bases. Losses at the gene ends were 6 bases for V and 3 bases for J; bases not matched to a gene: 9. This CDR3 has 16 residues. The germline V gene encodes CDR1 SNHLY and CDR2 FYNNEI. The CDR3 sequence is CASSPNLSGGEETQYF. CDR3 bases: TGTGCCAGCAGCCCCAACCTTAGCGGGGGGGAAGAGACCCAGTACTTC.

The chain couples TRBV7-2 to TRBJ2-7, with 10 bases matching TRBD2. V shed 3 bases and J 3 bases; nucleotides not matched to a gene: 14. Germline V gene sequence: CDR1 SGHTA, CDR2 FQGNSA. The CDR3 spans 18 residues. CDR3 sequence reads: CASSFSSGSNQVLYEQYF. In DNA, the CDR3 is TGTGCCAGCAGCTTCTCTAGCGGGAGTAACCAGGTACTCTACGAGCAGTACTTC.

A single count supports this clone. V is TRBV2 and J is TRBJ2-3, with 16 bases lining up with TRBD2. The CDR3 totals 17 residues. V gave up 5 bases and J gave up 0 bases; unmatched junction bases: 2. Germline V gene sequence: CDR1 SNHLY, CDR2 FYNNEI. CDR3 sequence reads: CASSMGLAGGSTDTQYF. The CDR3 nucleotides read TGTGCCAGCAGTATGGGACTAGCGGGAGGGAGCACAGATACGCAGTATTTT.

This chain joins TRBV19 and TRBJ2-2, with TRBD2 identical over 7 bases. The V and J ends lost 4 bases and 1 base, in that order; junction bases with no gene match: 3. The CDR3 consists of 15 residues. CDR1 LNHDA and CDR2 SQIVND come from the germline V gene (reference sequence). CDR3 amino acids: CASSTAGLNTGELFF. For the CDR3, the DNA is TGTGCCAGTAGTACAGCGGGGCTGAACACCGGGGAGCTGTTTTTT.

The gene calls are TRBV5-1 and TRBJ2-1; D possibly uses TRBD1 or TRBD2 (6 bases each). Germline CDR1 is SGHRS and CDR2 is YFSETQ. Trimming shortened V by 0 bases and J by 9 bases, and 19 bases separated the two germline ends. The CDR3 totals 16 residues. The CDR3: CASSLATGGPPGEQFF. The CDR3 DNA reads as TGCGCCAGCAGCTTGGCCACCGGGGGCCCGCCAGGTGAGCAGTTCTTC.

This sequence joins TRBV28 and TRBJ2-1; D is possibly TRBD2 (5 bases). Germline V gene lookup returns CDR1 MDHEN and CDR2 SYDVKM. Trimming shortened V by 2 bases and J by 8 bases, and 16 bases separated the two germline ends. CDR3 size: 15 residues. The chain's CDR3 is CASSLPTTSWDEQFF. CDR3 sequence (DNA): TGTGCCAGCAGTTTACCGACTACATCTTGGGATGAGCAGTTCTTC.

The chain carries TRBV30 and TRBJ1-1; no definite D call. The CDR3 has 13 amino acids. Germline CDR1 GTSNPN, CDR2 SVGIG (reference sequence). V was clipped by 0 bases and J by 1 base, with 6 bases between them. CDR3 residues: CAWSVGGNTEAFF. In DNA form, the CDR3 reads TGTGCCTGGAGTGTAGGAGGGAACACTGAAGCTTTCTTT.

This sequence joins TRBV19 and TRBJ1-3, with D unresolved. The length of the CDR3 is 14 residues. CDR1 and CDR2 from the germline V gene are LNHDA and SQIVND (reference sequence). With 4 bases removed from V and 0 bases from J, the gap between germline ends came to 7 bases. CDR3 loop: CASSNRDSGNTIYF. CDR3 coding DNA: TGTGCCAGTAGTAACCGGGACTCTGGAAACACCATATATTTT.

The chain employs TRBV9 and TRBJ2-4, with 13 bases identical to TRBD2. J gave up 3 bases and V 4 bases, and 16 bases lay outside the gene matches. Germline V gene lookup returns CDR1 SGDLS and CDR2 YYNGEE. The CDR3 loop spans 20 amino acids. DNA for the CDR3: TGTGCCAGCAGCAAACAGGGACTAGCGGGAATCGAGTCGGTCAAAAACATTCAGTACTTC. Translating it yields CASSKQGLAGIESVKNIQYF.

The CDR3, as DNA: TGTGCCAGCAGCTTAGACGAACTAGGGGCAGTTGGTGAAAAACTGTTTTTT. This codes for CASSLDELGAVGEKLFF. The rearrangement links TRBV7-8 to TRBJ1-4, with D perhaps matching TRBD1 (5 bases). Germline V gene lookup returns CDR1 SGHVS and CDR2 FQNEAQ. Trimming shortened V by 1 base and J by 7 bases, and 19 bases separated the two germline ends. CDR3 length: 17 amino acids.

The chain uses TRBV30 and TRBJ2-5, with 10 bases lining up with TRBD2. The CDR3 loop spans 15 amino acids. Losses at the gene ends were 5 bases for V and 4 bases for J; bases not matched to a gene: 10. CDR1 is GTSNPN and CDR2 is SVGIG in the germline V gene (reference sequence). The CDR3: CAWDRSSGSGETQYF. CDR3 bases: TGTGCCTGGGACCGGTCTAGCGGGAGCGGAGAGACCCAGTACTTC.